This record covers a single TCR beta chain. Its antigen is still unknown. Per-nucleotide qualities are absent, and no much larger clonotype sits a single base away. This sample was taken from a study of cytomegalovirus exposure and HLA in healthy donors (dated by TCRdb to 2016 to 2017). Background for the entire study: An earlier analysis of 587 of the donors reported about 250 Gb of sequence data and about 100 million unique TCR beta sequences from about 200 million T cells. Around 320 gigabases of sequencing data and approximately 85 million unique TCR sequences were included in an early release covering 550 to 650 HLA-typed donors. Of the approximately 400 genotyped donors, around 81% fell in the genetic ancestry cluster associated with self-reported Caucasian donors. The study aimed to test whether cataloging public T cell receptors could reveal signatures of past pathogen exposure. The study profiled the T cell repertoires of under 850 subjects by immunosequencing and related them to cytomegalovirus serostatus. A separate validation cohort of 100 to 150 different subjects was used in addition to the 666-subject first cohort. High-throughput TCR immunosequencing, statistical association of individual TCRs with disease status, and machine learning were combined to predict cytomegalovirus infection status. In a later analysis, previously published TCR beta repertoires from several hundred donors were re-analyzed and high-resolution HLA genotyping was added so that TCR occurrence patterns could be studied. In the later analysis, no new phenotypic data were used to find candidate immune exposures; instead, reliance was placed on TCR beta sequences and their occurrence across donors. An earlier analysis of some 500 of the donors used high-throughput TCR beta sequencing to judge whether each TCR beta V gene segment behaved as functional or pseudogenic. Alongside the repertoire data, information on donor age, sex, ethnicity and CMV serostatus was compiled. In a later genetic analysis, genome-wide SNP genotypes for about three fifths of the roughly 670 donors were used, and that subset was treated as a discovery cohort. All discovery cohort repertoires had been generated on a single sequencing platform. HLA typing covered class I and class II loci at four-digit resolution. Typing coverage varied by locus: about 629-640 donors for A, B, C, DRB1 and DQB1; roughly 560 for DQA1; nearly 610 for DPA1; 450 to 480 for DPB1. Because of strong linkage in the cohort, roughly five DR-DQ haplotypes were treated as single units for association and clustering. Across 398 genotyped donors of the cohort, an average of about 240,000 unique TCR beta nucleotide sequences per donor were sequenced, and roughly 18% of those sequences were non-productive. Broader findings and caveats from the paper: A later analysis found that most CMV-associated TCR beta chains appeared HLA-restricted, with HLA associations seemingly driven largely by CMV exposure. A later genetic analysis associated a missense DCLRE1C variant with V-gene and J-gene trimming of TCR beta chains, and an independent cohort replicated the association. A cluster of highly shared sequence variants was judged likely to represent a technical artifact of the sequencing pipeline. Assigning TCR associations to individual alleles was difficult when HLA alleles, especially DR and DQ, strongly co-occurred. CMV serostatus was the only immune exposure information available for the cohort. In this cohort, only TCR beta chains were sequenced, and detectable features were limited by the absence of alpha or paired-chain data. In both the original and validation cohorts, the classifier was reported to diagnose cytomegalovirus status with high specificity and sensitivity. Across donors, most TCR sequences were observed very rarely, whereas some public TCRs were present in many individuals. A further reported finding was that TCR beta sequences accurately predicted the HLA-A and HLA-B alleles for most subjects in the first cohort. A later analysis reported that several top co-occurrence clusters appeared linked to parvovirus B19, influenza, CMV and Epstein-Barr virus. Roughly 17 rarely observed V segments, including chromosome 9 orphons, were excluded from the earlier analysis of a few hundred of the donors because counts were too low. Linkage disequilibrium might explain the correlated functional status among segregating V segments, but an unknown experimental factor could not be ruled out. According to a later genetic analysis, donors in an Asian-associated ancestry cluster had fewer N-insertions in productive TCRs than the approximately 700-donor mean. In a later analysis, the rate of TCR association differed among HLA loci, with DRB1 alleles having the most associated TCRs and HLA-C alleles having the fewest. It was suggested by the authors that the approach could potentially be generalized to other disease states and immunological phenotypes. Because the 87-base-pair reads could not distinguish some IMGT-functional V segments, including TRBV6-2 and TRBV6-3, those segments were excluded. Broadly in line with IMGT annotations, most TCR beta V segments showed up in productive rearrangements about 87% or about 30% of the time in an earlier analysis of 587 of the donors. Because HLA typing was unavailable for some donors at each locus, only the typed subset was used in association tests. Sequencing depth was assumed to be roughly uniform across donors in the presence/absence analyses, though that assumption may not hold. A later analysis associated 15,000 to 20,000 TCR beta sequences with specific HLA alleles at a false discovery rate of 0.05. In a later analysis, HLA-associated TCR beta chains showed more clonal expansion and lower generation probabilities than non-associated chains that were equally common. In vitro tests confirmed that a few of the cytomegalovirus-associated TCR beta chains recognize cytomegalovirus antigens. The study gave a list of more than 150 TCR beta chains associated with cytomegalovirus.

The cohort comprised under 700 healthy bone marrow donors. At the time of sampling, every cohort member was nominally healthy, though immune exposures that went unrecorded were likely present. The donor tested CMV seronegative and was one of the 352 seronegative cohort members. Each donor provided a peripheral blood sample, and peripheral blood mononuclear cells were used for TCR beta sequencing. The Qiagen DNeasy Blood Extraction Kit was used to extract genomic DNA from the blood cell samples. Libraries were prepared through the immunoSEQ multiplex PCR assay. For the multiplex PCR, a mixture combining 60 forward primers for TCR Vbeta segments and 13 reverse primers for TCR Jbeta segments was used. The CDR3 region of rearranged TCR beta genes was amplified from genomic DNA by a multiplex PCR assay. Amplified TCR beta libraries were sequenced as 87-base-pair reads on the Illumina HiSeq System. As for the original processing: Across the roughly 640 repertoires, a later analysis counted 80 million or so unique TCR beta chains, roughly 11 million of which were shared by at least two donors. A nearest-neighbor algorithm error-corrected the raw reads and collapsed the reads into unique sequences, merging closely related sequences to remove PCR and sequencing errors. V, D and J gene segments were assigned by aligning CDR3 sequences to IMGT reference sequences. For a sequence to be retained, a match of at least six nucleotides to both a V gene segment and a J gene segment was required. Rearrangements were classified as productive when the CDR3 lacked stop codons and remained in frame with V and J, and all other rearrangements were classified as non-productive. Following IMGT convention, CDR3 was defined as the stretch from the second conserved V-encoded cysteine to the conserved J-encoded phenylalanine. The earlier analysis of roughly 590 of the donors excluded any sequence lacking an unambiguous match to a single V gene segment. In an earlier analysis of some 590 of the donors, V segments were called functional above 56.7% productive rearrangements and were called segregating when the between-donor standard deviation exceeded 5%. A statistical classification framework was developed to diagnose cytomegalovirus status using the catalog of TCR beta chain sequences. In a later analysis, V and J genes were assigned by comparing TCR nucleotide sequences against IMGT/GENE-DB human TR gene sequences. Using the TCRdist pipeline, a later analysis assigned CDR3 sequences along with most-parsimonious VDJ recombination scenarios. In a later analysis, every TCR beta chain was defined by the combination of its CDR3 amino acid sequence and its V-gene family, and reads without a unique V-gene family were dropped. A later analysis removed several hundred highly shared, low-generation-probability nucleotide sequences to deal with suspected cross-contamination and a sequencing artifact. For each public chain, a later analysis derived a clonal expansion index from normalized ranks of inferred template counts within each repertoire. A later analysis computed generation probabilities with a VDJ recombination model fitted to out-of-frame rearrangements, and checked the results against IGoR. In a later analysis, hypergeometric tests were used to score TCR-TCR, TCR-HLA and TCR-CMV co-occurrence, with a repertoire-size bias correction applied to TCR pairs. To estimate false discovery rates, a later analysis permuted the HLA or CMV assignments 20 times. In a later analysis, co-occurring TCRs were grouped with DBSCAN, and TCRdist sequence similarity was added when clustering was performed within HLA-allele-positive subsets. Co-occurrence clustering excluded repertoires with fewer than 30,000 or more than 120,000 public chains, plus five with anomalous nucleotide sharing. TCRdb stores this immuneACCESS table with in-frame sequences only. Part of the clones is absent; in the studies checked, under half of the shortfall reflects unresolved V genes, and no reason is known for the rest. For V, J and clone size, that table is used; D and trimming come from the DNA. Across this sample there are around 98,000 clones, with roughly 81% seen only once. The ten most abundant clones make up roughly 1.4% of the sample.

V is cut back by 6 bases and J by 1 base, with 1 base in the junction unmatched. Reading from cysteine to phenylalanine, the CDR3 counts 14 amino acids. Left in the record is the CDR3 DNA by itself, 42 bases read in frame from the first base. CDR1 and CDR2, per the germline V gene, are KGHSH and LQKENI. Recombination linked TRBV18 to TRBJ2-2, with 8 bases matching TRBD1. Sequenced sample: PBMCs. The TCR sequence derives from a middle-aged man in good health and CMV-seronegative. The CDR3 reads as follows: CASSGQGNTGELFF. The nucleotides read TGTGCCAGCTCCGGACAGGGGAACACCGGGGAGCTGTTTTTT.